The 3 T cell receptor beta chains in this list originate from one sample, sequenced in a study of shared clonotypes between healthy human individuals. Naive CD8 cells, CD45RO-negative and positively selected for CCR7, excluded terminally differentiated effector memory CD45RA+ cells. Clones were read by immunoSEQ multiplex PCR, and TCRdb kept only the in-frame ones, dropping some. The data show about 580,000 clones, roughly 98% seen once. Sequences were obtained from naive CD8+ T cells sorted from blood. All receptors derive from a man aged 25-45 years in good health.

The rearrangement uses TRBV11-2 and TRBJ2-1; D unresolved. The V end lost 5 bases, the J end lost 7 bases, and 21 bases lay between the germline ends. Germline CDR1 is SGHAT and CDR2 is FQNNGV. The CDR3 runs 16 residues. The CDR3 loop is CASSLAPSLLGNEQFF. Here the CDR3 DNA reads TGTGCCAGCAGCCTTGCACCCTCCCTGTTGGGGAATGAGCAGTTCTTC.

The chain couples TRBV13 to TRBJ2-7; D is uncertain. The CDR3 runs 14 residues. V was cut by 2 bases and J by 0 bases, with 8 bases left in between. CDR1 PRHDT and CDR2 FYEKMQ come from the germline V gene (reference sequence). Here the CDR3 reads CASSLSLNSYEQYF. The DNA of the CDR3 is TGTGCCAGCAGCTTATCTCTTAACTCCTACGAGCAGTACTTC.

The CDR3 protein is CASSYRRDSYEQYF. CDR3 bases: TGTGCCAGCAGCTATCGCAGGGACTCCTACGAGCAGTACTTC. The chain is built from TRBV5-4 and TRBJ2-7, with a weak D call TRBD1 (5 bases). From germline, CDR1 is SGHNT and CDR2 YYREEE (reference sequence). Trimming took 3 bases from V and 0 from J, leaving 10 bases between them. The CDR3 is 14 residues long.